Each of the 20 T cell receptor beta chains below was sequenced from the same sample in a study of shared clonotypes between healthy human individuals. Clones were read by immunoSEQ multiplex PCR, and TCRdb kept only the in-frame ones, dropping some. Altogether over 1.5 million clones are present, around 98% being singletons, with the ten largest covering roughly 0.45%. Sequenced sample: naive CD4+ T cells sorted from blood. Described subset: CD45RA+ positively selected. These receptors all come from a man aged 25 to 40 in good health.

The chain joins TRBV6-6 to TRBJ1-2; D may be TRBD1 (6 bases). Germline values: CDR1 MNHNY, CDR2 SVGAGI (reference sequence). Trimming removed 7 bases from V and 2 bases from J, with 17 bases in between. CDR3 length: 15 residues. This CDR3 reads CASNVYNRENYGYTF. The DNA of the CDR3 is TGTGCCAGCAACGTCTATAACAGGGAAAACTATGGCTACACCTTC.

This clone has a single count. V usage is TRBV5-1 and J usage is TRBJ1-1; D unclear. Trimming cost V 1 base and J 1 base, with 14 bases left between them. This CDR3 has 16 amino acids. Germline V lookup: CDR1 SGHRS, CDR2 YFSETQ. DNA of the CDR3: TGCGCCAGCAGCTTGATCCCCCGGGCTGAGAACACTGAAGCTTTCTTT. Amino acid sequence: CASSLIPRAENTEAFF.

This sequence joins TRBV5-1 and TRBJ2-7; a possible D gene is TRBD1 (5 bases). This CDR3 is built from 12 residues. Trimming stripped 4 bases from V and 3 bases from J, with 8 bases between. CDR1 and CDR2 from the germline V gene are SGHRS and YFSETQ. CDR3 coding DNA: TGCGCCAGCAGCCAGGGCTTCTACGAGCAGTACTTC. It specifies CASSQGFYEQYF. Full variable domain (remainder filled in from reference TRBV5-1 and TRBJ2-7): KAGVTQTPRYLIKTRGQQVTLSCSPISGHRSVSWYQQTPGQGLQFLFEYFSETQRNKGNFPGRFSGRQFSNSRSEMNVSTLELGDSALYLCASSQGFYEQYFGPGTRLTVT.

This clone was seen a single time. The genes are TRBV18 and TRBJ1-2; 9 nucleotides line up with TRBD1. This CDR3 is 16 amino acids long. The V gene end was trimmed by 2 bases and the J gene end by 4 bases; junction bases not matched to a gene: 8. Germline CDR1 is KGHSH and CDR2 is LQKENI. CDR3 protein: CASSPMNRGPSYGYTF. CDR3 DNA sequence: TGTGCCAGCTCACCAATGAACAGGGGGCCGAGCTATGGCTACACCTTC.

Turning to this clone: Other DNA sequences within the sample encode an identical CDR3. The chain links TRBV5-1 to TRBJ1-4; D not resolved. V lost 0 bases to trimming and J lost 0 bases, with 3 bases between them. The CDR3 covers 14 residues. Germline CDR1 SGHRS, CDR2 YFSETQ. The DNA for the CDR3 is TGCGCCAGCAGCTTGGACGCAACTAATGAAAAACTGTTTTTT. Its translation is CASSLDATNEKLFF.

CDR3 loop: CASTPRGFGDTQYF. The CDR3, as DNA: TGCGCCAGCACCCCCCGGGGGTTCGGAGATACGCAGTATTTT. The chain couples TRBV5-1 to TRBJ2-3; D perhaps matches TRBD2 (6 bases). Germline V gene lookup returns CDR1 SGHRS and CDR2 YFSETQ. Trimming took off 6 bases at V and 5 bases at J, with 16 bases between the two ends. The CDR3 loop spans 14 amino acids.

The chain combines TRBV5-4 with TRBJ2-7, with D unresolved. The ends were cut back, 4 bases at V and 11 bases at J, with 22 bases in the middle. Germline V CDR1 and CDR2: SGHNT, YYREEE (reference sequence). The length of the CDR3 is 14 residues. As DNA, the CDR3 is TGTGCCAGCAGCCGGGTGGACCTCCAGGCACCGGAGTACTTC. As protein: CASSRVDLQAPEYF.

V usage is TRBV11-3 and J usage is TRBJ1-1; D might be TRBD1 (5 bases). This CDR3 has 15 amino acids. V lost 3 bases to trimming and J lost 1 base, with 12 bases between them. Germline V gene sequence: CDR1 SGHNT, CDR2 YENEEA. The CDR3 sequence: CASSLGGLSNTEAFF. The CDR3, as DNA: TGTGCCAGCAGCTTGGGGGGATTGTCGAACACTGAAGCTTTCTTT.

The chain employs TRBV10-3 and TRBJ1-4, with TRBD1 identical over 7 bases. The J segment lost 4 bases and the V segment lost 0 bases, leaving 2 bases of the junction unmatched. The V gene's germline CDR1 is ENHRY and CDR2 SYGVKD. The CDR3 runs to 15 residues. DNA for the CDR3: TGTGCCATCAGTGAGTCAGGGGGCGGTAATGAAAAACTGTTTTTT. Translating it yields CAISESGGGNEKLFF.

This chain uses TRBV5-1 with TRBJ2-5; the D gene could be TRBD1 or TRBD2 (5 bases each). V dropped 3 bases and J dropped 3 bases, with 12 bases sitting between them. The length of the CDR3 is 14 residues. CDR1 SGHRS and CDR2 YFSETQ come from the germline V gene. CDR3 residues: CASSWGGSKETQYF. In nucleotides, the CDR3 is TGCGCCAGCAGCTGGGGCGGGTCGAAAGAGACCCAGTACTTC. Full variable domain (rest looked up from reference TRBV5-1 and TRBJ2-5): KAGVTQTPRYLIKTRGQQVTLSCSPISGHRSVSWYQQTPGQGLQFLFEYFSETQRNKGNFPGRFSGRQFSNSRSEMNVSTLELGDSALYLCASSWGGSKETQYFGPGTRLLVL.

The chain joins TRBV9 to TRBJ1-5; D gene ambiguous. The CDR3 is made up of 13 amino acids. Trimming took off 0 bases at V and 5 bases at J, with 6 bases between the two ends. The germline gives CDR1 SGDLS, CDR2 YYNGEE. The CDR3 is CASSVAPDQPQHF. As DNA, the CDR3 is TGTGCCAGCAGCGTAGCTCCAGATCAGCCCCAGCATTTT.

The rearrangement links TRBV29-1 to TRBJ2-7; 15 bases are shared with TRBD2. The trim removed 5 bases at V and 7 bases at J, leaving 24 bases unmatched. Germline CDR1 SQVTM, CDR2 ANQGSEA. The CDR3 extends over 20 amino acids. The CDR3 region has the DNA TGCAGCGTTTCGCACTCCCCCATCGGGACTAGCGGGAGGTCGCTGGGGGAGCAGTACTTC. This translates into CSVSHSPIGTSGRSLGEQYF.

The gene calls are TRBV11-1 and TRBJ1-1; no firm D call. Germline loops: CDR1 SGHAT, CDR2 FQDESV (reference sequence). This CDR3 has 18 amino acids. V dropped 2 bases and J dropped 1 base, with 20 bases sitting between them. The CDR3 sequence: CASSLSGRSAKSNTEAFF. The CDR3 DNA reads as TGTGCCAGCAGCTTATCCGGTCGGTCGGCAAAGTCGAACACTGAAGCTTTCTTT.

In the case of this clone: The same CDR3 is also encoded by other DNA sequences in this sample. The chain carries TRBV7-2 and TRBJ2-7, with a possible D match to TRBD2 (6 bases). The CDR3 contains 14 residues. Germline lookup yields CDR1 SGHTA and CDR2 FQGNSA. V lost 3 bases, J lost 1 base, and 10 bases lay in between. This CDR3 is CASSFGGSSYEQYF. The CDR3, as DNA: TGTGCCAGCAGCTTCGGAGGGAGTTCCTACGAGCAGTACTTC.

The chain couples TRBV11-1 to TRBJ2-7; no firm D call. Germline V gives CDR1 SGHAT, CDR2 FQDESV (reference sequence). Deletions cut 5 bases from V and 7 bases from J, with 18 bases between. The CDR3 totals 14 residues. CDR3 loop: CASSPRYSAKEQYF. Written as DNA, the CDR3 is TGTGCCAGCAGCCCGAGGTACAGCGCTAAAGAGCAGTACTTC.

The chain is built from TRBV6-5 and TRBJ1-1, with D tentatively TRBD1 (6 bases). Germline V gives CDR1 MNHEY, CDR2 SVGAGI. With 7 bases removed from V and 3 bases from J, the gap between germline ends came to 15 bases. The CDR3 runs 14 residues. CDR3 DNA sequence: TGTGCCAGCACTAACCGGGGGGCAGACACTGAAGCTTTCTTT. Translation gives CASTNRGADTEAFF.

For this clone: At the DNA level, this CDR3 is encoded by other sequences in the same sample as well. This chain links TRBV9 with TRBJ1-5; possible D gene TRBD1, 5 bases. CDR1 and CDR2 from the germline V gene are SGDLS and YYNGEE. Between the trimmed V and J ends, which lost 4 bases and 1 base, there was a span of 6 bases. This CDR3 region has 13 residues. Here the CDR3 DNA reads TGTGCCAGCAGCCGGGGGAGCAATCAGCCCCAGCATTTT. Protein: CASSRGSNQPQHF.

This rearrangement joins TRBV5-1 to TRBJ1-2; D gene unclear. V lost 0 bases and J lost 6, with 24 bases in between. CDR1 SGHRS and CDR2 YFSETQ come from the germline V gene. The CDR3 has 18 amino acids. CDR3 region: CASSLDGLWASGIHGYTF. In nucleotides, the CDR3 is TGCGCCAGCAGCTTGGATGGGCTGTGGGCATCCGGAATTCATGGCTACACCTTC.

This chain connects TRBV28 to TRBJ2-3; TRBD2 might be the D (5 bases). There are 16 residues in the CDR3. Germline values: CDR1 MDHEN, CDR2 SYDVKM. The V gene lost 7 bases and the J gene lost 5 bases, with 22 bases spanning the gap. For the CDR3, the DNA is TGTGCCAGCACCGGGGTTGGTGGGAGTCGGAGAGATACGCAGTATTTT. Protein sequence: CASTGVGGSRRDTQYF.

The gene calls are TRBV7-9 and TRBJ2-7, with 10 positions matching TRBD2. Germline V gene sequence: CDR1 SEHNR, CDR2 FQNEAQ (reference sequence). The CDR3 covers 15 residues. J gave up 5 bases and V 3 bases, and 7 bases lay outside the gene matches. The CDR3 sequence is CASSFTSGVRNEQYF. CDR3 bases: TGTGCCAGCAGCTTCACTAGCGGGGTCCGGAACGAGCAGTACTTC.